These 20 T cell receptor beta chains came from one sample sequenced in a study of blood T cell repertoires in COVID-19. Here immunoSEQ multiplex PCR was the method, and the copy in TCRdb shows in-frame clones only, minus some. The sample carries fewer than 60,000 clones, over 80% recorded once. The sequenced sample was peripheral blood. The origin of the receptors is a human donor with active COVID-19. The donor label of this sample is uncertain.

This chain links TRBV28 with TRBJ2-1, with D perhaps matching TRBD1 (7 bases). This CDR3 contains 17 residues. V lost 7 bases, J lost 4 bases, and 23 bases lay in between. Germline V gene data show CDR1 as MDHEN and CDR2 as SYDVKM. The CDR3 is CASNPRGVGGAYNEQFF. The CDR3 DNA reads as TGTGCCAGCAATCCCAGGGGGGTTGGTGGGGCTTACAATGAGCAGTTCTTC.

The CDR3 DNA sequence: TGTGCCACAATTGAGGGGGACACCAGGGGCAATGAGCAGTTCTTC. Translating it yields CATIEGDTRGNEQFF. This sequence joins TRBV19 and TRBJ2-1; tentative D call: TRBD1 (6 bases). V was trimmed by 10 bases and J by 6 bases, leaving 22 bases between them. Germline loops: CDR1 LNHDA, CDR2 SQIVND (reference sequence). This CDR3 has 15 amino acids.

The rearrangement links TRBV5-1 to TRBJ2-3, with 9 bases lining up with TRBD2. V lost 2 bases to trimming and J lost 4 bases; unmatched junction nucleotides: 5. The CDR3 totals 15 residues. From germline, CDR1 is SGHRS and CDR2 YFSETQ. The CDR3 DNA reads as TGCGCCAGCAGCTTAGTAGGCGGGAGGGCAGATACGCAGTATTTT. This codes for CASSLVGGRADTQYF.

Written as DNA, the CDR3 is TGTGCCAGCAGCTTAGAACTAGCGGGGATTACCTACGAGCAGTACTTC. Protein: CASSLELAGITYEQYF. The chain uses TRBV7-9 and TRBJ2-7, with 10 positions matching TRBD2. CDR3 size: 16 residues. The V gene's germline CDR1 is SEHNR and CDR2 FQNEAQ (reference sequence). The V gene end was trimmed by 1 base and the J gene end by 2 bases; junction bases not matched to a gene: 5.

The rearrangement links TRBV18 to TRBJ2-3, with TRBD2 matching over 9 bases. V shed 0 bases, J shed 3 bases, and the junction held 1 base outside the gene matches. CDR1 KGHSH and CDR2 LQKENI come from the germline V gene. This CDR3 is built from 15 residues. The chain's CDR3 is CASSPPSGRTDTQYF. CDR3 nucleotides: TGTGCCAGCTCACCACCCAGCGGGAGGACAGATACGCAGTATTTT.

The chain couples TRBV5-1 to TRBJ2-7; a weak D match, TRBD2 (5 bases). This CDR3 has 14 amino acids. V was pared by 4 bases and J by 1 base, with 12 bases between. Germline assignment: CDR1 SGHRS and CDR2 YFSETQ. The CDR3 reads CASSTAAASYEQYF. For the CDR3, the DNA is TGCGCCAGCAGCACAGCGGCCGCTTCCTACGAGCAGTACTTC.

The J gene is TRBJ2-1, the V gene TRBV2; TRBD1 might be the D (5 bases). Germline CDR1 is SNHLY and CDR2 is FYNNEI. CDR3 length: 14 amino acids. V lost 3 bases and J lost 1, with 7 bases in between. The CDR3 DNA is TGTGCCAGCAGTGAGACAGCGTCCTACAATGAGCAGTTCTTC. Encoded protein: CASSETASYNEQFF.

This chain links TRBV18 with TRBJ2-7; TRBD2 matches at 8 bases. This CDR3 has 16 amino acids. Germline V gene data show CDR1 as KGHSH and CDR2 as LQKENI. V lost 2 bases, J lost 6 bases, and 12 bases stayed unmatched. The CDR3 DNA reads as TGTGCCAGCTCACCAACACTCGGAGCGGGAGCCCTCGAGCAGTACTTC. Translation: CASSPTLGAGALEQYF.

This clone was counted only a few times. The CDR3 spells CASSFGLNQEGYTF. The CDR3 DNA reads as TGTGCCAGCAGCTTCGGCCTTAATCAGGAAGGCTACACCTTC. The V and J genes are TRBV7-9 and TRBJ1-2; D ambiguous. The germline CDR1 and CDR2 sequences are SEHNR and FQNEAQ (reference sequence). Trimming shortened V by 3 bases and J by 8 bases, and 16 bases separated the two germline ends. The CDR3 extends over 14 amino acids.

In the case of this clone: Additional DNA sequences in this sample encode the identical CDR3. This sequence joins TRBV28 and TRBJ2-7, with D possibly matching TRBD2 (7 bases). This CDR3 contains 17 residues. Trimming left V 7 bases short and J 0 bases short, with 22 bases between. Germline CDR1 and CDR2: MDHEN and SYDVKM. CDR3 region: CASTPPGGRGHSYEQYF. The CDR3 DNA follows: TGTGCCAGCACCCCGCCCGGAGGGCGGGGGCACTCCTACGAGCAGTACTTC. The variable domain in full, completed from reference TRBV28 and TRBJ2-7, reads DVKVTQSSRYLVKRTGEKVFLECVQDMDHENMFWYRQDPGLGLRLIYFSYDVKMKEKGDIPEGYSVSREKKERFSLILESASTNQTSMYLCASTPPGGRGHSYEQYFGPGTRLTVT.

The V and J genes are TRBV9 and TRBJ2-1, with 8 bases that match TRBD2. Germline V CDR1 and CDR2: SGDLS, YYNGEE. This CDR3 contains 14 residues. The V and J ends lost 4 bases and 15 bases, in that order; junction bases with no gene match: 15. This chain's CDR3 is CASSSLSSGGSMFF. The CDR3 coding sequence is TGTGCCAGCAGCTCTCTCTCCAGCGGGGGTAGCATGTTCTTC.

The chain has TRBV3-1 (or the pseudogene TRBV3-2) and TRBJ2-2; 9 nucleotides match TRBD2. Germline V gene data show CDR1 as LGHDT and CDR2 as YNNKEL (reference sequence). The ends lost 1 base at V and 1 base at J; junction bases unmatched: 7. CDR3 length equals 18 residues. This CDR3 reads CASSQGGRAGGNTGELFF. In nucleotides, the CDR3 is TGTGCCAGCAGCCAAGGCGGTCGAGCGGGAGGGAACACCGGGGAGCTGTTTTTT.

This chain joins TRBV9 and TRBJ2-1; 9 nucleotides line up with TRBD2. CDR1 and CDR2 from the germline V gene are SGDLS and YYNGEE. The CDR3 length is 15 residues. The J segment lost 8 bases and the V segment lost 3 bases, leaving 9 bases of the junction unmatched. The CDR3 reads CASSASAGGGDEQFF. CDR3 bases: TGTGCCAGCAGCGCCTCAGCGGGAGGAGGGGATGAGCAGTTCTTC.

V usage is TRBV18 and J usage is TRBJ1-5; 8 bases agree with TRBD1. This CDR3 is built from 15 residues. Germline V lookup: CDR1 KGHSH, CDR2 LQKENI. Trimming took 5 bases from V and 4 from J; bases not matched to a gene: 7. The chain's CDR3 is CASSEETGVNQPQHF. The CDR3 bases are TGTGCCAGCTCAGAGGAGACAGGGGTGAATCAGCCCCAGCATTTT.

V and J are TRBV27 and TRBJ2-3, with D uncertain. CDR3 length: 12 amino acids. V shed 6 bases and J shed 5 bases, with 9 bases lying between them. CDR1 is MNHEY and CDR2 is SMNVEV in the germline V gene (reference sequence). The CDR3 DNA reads TGTGCCAGCAGACAGAGTGGAGATACGCAGTATTTT. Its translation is CASRQSGDTQYF.

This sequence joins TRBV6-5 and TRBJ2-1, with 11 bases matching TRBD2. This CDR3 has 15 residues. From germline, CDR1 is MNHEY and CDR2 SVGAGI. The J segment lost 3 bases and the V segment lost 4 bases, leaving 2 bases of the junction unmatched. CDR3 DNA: TGTGCCAGCAGTTCCGGGACTAGCGGCTACAATGAGCAGTTCTTC. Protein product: CASSSGTSGYNEQFF.

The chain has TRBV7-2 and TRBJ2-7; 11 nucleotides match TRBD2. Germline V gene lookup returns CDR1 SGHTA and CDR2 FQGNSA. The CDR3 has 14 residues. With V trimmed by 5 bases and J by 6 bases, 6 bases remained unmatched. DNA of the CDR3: TGTGCCAGCAGCCCCACTAGCGGGAGTACCGAGCAGTACTTC. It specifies CASSPTSGSTEQYF.

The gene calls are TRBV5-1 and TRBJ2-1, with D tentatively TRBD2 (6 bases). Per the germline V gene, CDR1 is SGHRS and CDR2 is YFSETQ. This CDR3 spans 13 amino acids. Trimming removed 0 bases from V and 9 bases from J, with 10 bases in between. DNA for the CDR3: TGCGCCAGCAGCTTGGATGTAGCGGCTGAGCAGTTCTTC. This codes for CASSLDVAAEQFF.

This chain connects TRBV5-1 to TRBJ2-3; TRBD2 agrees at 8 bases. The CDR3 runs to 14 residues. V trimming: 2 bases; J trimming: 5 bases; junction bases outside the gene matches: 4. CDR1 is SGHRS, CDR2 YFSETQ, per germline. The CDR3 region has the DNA TGCGCCAGCAGCTTCCAAGCGGGGGAAGATACGCAGTATTTT. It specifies CASSFQAGEDTQYF.

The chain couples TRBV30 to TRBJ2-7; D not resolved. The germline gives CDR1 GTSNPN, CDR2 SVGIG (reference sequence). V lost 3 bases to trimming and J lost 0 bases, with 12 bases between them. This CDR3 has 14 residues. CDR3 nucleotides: TGTGCCTGGAGGGTTAGTCCCGGCTCCTACGAGCAGTACTTC. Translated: CAWRVSPGSYEQYF.